Here is one TCR beta chain with its context. These data come from a study of tumor-infiltrating lymphocytes in oesophageal squamous cell carcinoma. TCRdb used MiXCR to reprocess the PCR reads, holding one entry per CDR3 protein. The data show about 24,000 distinct CDR3 sequences, around 38% seen once. Per the germline V gene, CDR1 is MDHEN and CDR2 is SYDVKM. The CDR3 runs to 12 residues. The sequenced material came from esophageal tumor tissue. The TCR was taken from a male donor with esophageal squamous cell carcinoma. The genes are TRBV28 and TRBJ2-7; possible D gene TRBD1, 5 bases. The DNA end favors TRBJ1-2, so the J call may be wrong. This CDR3 reads CATQGRNYGYTF. DNA for the CDR3: TGTGCCACCCAGGGTAGGAACTATGGCTACACCTTC.